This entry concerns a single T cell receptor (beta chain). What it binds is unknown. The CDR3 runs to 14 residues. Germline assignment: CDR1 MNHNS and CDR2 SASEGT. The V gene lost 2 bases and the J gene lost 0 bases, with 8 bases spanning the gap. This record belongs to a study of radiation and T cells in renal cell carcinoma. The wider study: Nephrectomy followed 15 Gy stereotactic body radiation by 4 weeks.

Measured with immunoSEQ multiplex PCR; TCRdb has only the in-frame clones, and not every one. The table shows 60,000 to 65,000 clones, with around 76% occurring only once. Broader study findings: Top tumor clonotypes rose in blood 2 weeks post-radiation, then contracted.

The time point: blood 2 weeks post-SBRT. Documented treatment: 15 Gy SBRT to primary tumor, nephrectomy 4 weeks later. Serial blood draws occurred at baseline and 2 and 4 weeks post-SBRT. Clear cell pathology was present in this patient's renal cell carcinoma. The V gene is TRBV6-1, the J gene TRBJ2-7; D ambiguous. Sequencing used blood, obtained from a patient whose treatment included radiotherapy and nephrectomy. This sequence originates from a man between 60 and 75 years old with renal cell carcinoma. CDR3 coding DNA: TGTGCCAGCAGTGAACCAGCATTCTCCTACGAGCAGTACGTC. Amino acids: CASSEPAFSYEQYV.